A selection of T cell receptor beta chains follows, all from one sample in a study of Graves' ophthalmopathy and Graves' hyperthyroidism. TCRdb re-called the multiplex PCR reads with MiXCR, one entry per CDR3 protein. Of some 750,000 distinct CDR3 sequences listed, roughly 41% are singletons. The sequenced sample was peripheral blood. Source of these receptors: an adult man with Graves' ophthalmopathy. The CDR3 runs from the conserved cysteine through the conserved F or W. A D gene is named only where the DNA matches it firmly. The size of a clone is reported for some rows only, either as once, few or many, or as a class for expanded clones.

>once|TRBJ1-1|-|TRBV7-2
TGTGCCAGCCATGGGACAGAAGCTTTCTTT
CASHGTEAFF
>few|TRBJ2-5|TRBD1|TRBV19
TGTGCCAGTAGAGACAGGGGGGGCGTGAGTGAGACCCAGTACTTC
CASRDRGGVSETQYF
>-|TRBJ1-3|-|TRBV14
TGTGCCAGCATCCCTGGGTTGGGAAACACCATATATTTT
CASIPGLGNTIYF
>-|TRBJ2-2|TRBD2|TRBV7-2
TGTGCGAAGTCCAGCGGGGGGAACACCGGGGAGCTGTTTTTT
CAKSSGGNTGELFF
>-|TRBJ1-5|TRBD1|TRBV24-1
TGTGCCACCAGTGGCCCAGGGACAGTACATCAGCCCCAGCATTTT
CATSGPGTVHQPQHF
>few|TRBJ1-4|TRBD1|TRBV7-9
TGTGCCAGCAGCCAAGATCGGGGACAGGGGTATGAAAAACTGTTTTTT
CASSQDRGQGYEKLFF
>few|TRBJ2-7|-|TRBV12-3/TRBV12-4
TGTGCCAGCAGTTTAGAGGGGACTCGCTACGAGCAGTACTTC
CASSLEGTRYEQYF
>once|TRBJ2-7|-|TRBV24-1
TGTGCCAGCAGCCCCAGGGGGGGGACAGGAGGCTACGAGCAGTACTTC
CASSPRGGTGGYEQYF
>many|TRBJ1-1|-|TRBV7-2
TGTGCCAGCAGCTTAGATTACGGCACTGAAGCTTTCTTT
CASSLDYGTEAFF
>-|TRBJ2-6|-|TRBV15
TGTGCCACCAGCAGAACAGGCATCCTTACTGGGGCCAACGTCCTGACTTTC
CATSRTGILTGANVLTF
>-|TRBJ1-5|-|TRBV10-3
TGTGCCATCAGCTCCTCGGGGCCCCAGCATTTT
CAISSSGPQHF
>-|TRBJ2-5|-|TRBV20-1
TGCAGTGCTAGAGAGTACAGACCACAAGAGACCCAGTACTTC
CSAREYRPQETQYF
>-|TRBJ2-7|-|TRBV29-1
TGCAGCTTCCAGACACCAAACTCCTACGAGCAGTACTTC
CSFQTPNSYEQYF
>-|TRBJ2-2|-|TRBV7-2
TGTGCCAGCAGCCAAACGACGGTGAACACCGGGGAGCTGTTTTTT
CASSQTTVNTGELFF
>few|TRBJ2-5|-|TRBV20-1
TGCAGTGCTAGGGGGGTCGGGATAAATCAAGAGACCCAGTACTTC
CSARGVGINQETQYF
>-|TRBJ2-7|TRBD2|TRBV29-1
TGCAGCGTTGAGGGGTCCGGCGGGGGGGCTTACGAGCAGTACTTC
CSVEGSGGGAYEQYF
>-|TRBJ1-3|-|TRBV15
TGTGCCACCAGCAGAGTTGGAGGGACGGACACCATATATTTT
CATSRVGGTDTIYF
>many|TRBJ1-6|-|TRBV20-1
TGCAGTGCTAGAGAGGGGGGTAATTCACCCCTCCACTTT
CSAREGGNSPLHF
>-|TRBJ1-2|TRBD1|TRBV29-1
TGCAGCTCGCCGGGACAGGGATATGGCTACACCTTC
CSSPGQGYGYTF
>-|TRBJ2-7|TRBD1|TRBV20-1
TGCAGTGCGAGAAACAGGGGGCTCAACGAGCAGTACTTC
CSARNRGLNEQYF
>many|TRBJ1-1|-|TRBV15
TGTGCCACCAGCAGAGATCTTTCAGTTCAGAACACTGAAGCTTTCTTT
CATSRDLSVQNTEAFF
>many|TRBJ2-7|-|TRBV2
TGTGCCAGCAGTTCTAACGAGCAGTACTTC
CASSSNEQYF
>-|TRBJ2-6|-|TRBV7-9
TGTGCCCGCAGCTTAGAGAGCTCTGGGGCCAACGTCCTGACTTTC
CARSLESSGANVLTF
>few|TRBJ1-2|-|TRBV20-1
TGCAGTGCTCATTTGACGGGGTTCGTTCGTGGCTACACCTTC
CSAHLTGFVRGYTF
>-|TRBJ1-3|-|TRBV6-1
TGTGCCAGCATAGTAGGGGAAATTATCGGAAACACCATATATTTT
CASIVGEIIGNTIYF
>-|TRBJ2-7|-|TRBV7-8
TGTGCCAGCAGTGAAGAAGGACTTTATGGCTCCTACGAGCAGTACTTC
CASSEEGLYGSYEQYF
>many|TRBJ2-5|-|TRBV7-9
TGTGCCAGCAGCTTTTGGGGGCAAATAGAGACCCAGTACTTC
CASSFWGQIETQYF
>many|TRBJ2-7|-|TRBV10-3
TGTGCCATCAGTGAGGAGGGAGCGAGCGACGAGCAGTACTTC
CAISEEGASDEQYF